These 7 T cell receptor beta chains came from one sample sequenced in a study of T cells in localized non-small cell lung cancer. The assay was immunoSEQ multiplex PCR, and TCRdb's table has in-frame clones only and misses some. This repertoire shows under 75,000 clones, roughly 90% found once; its top ten account for roughly a fifth. The sample consisted of peripheral blood, taken before any cancer treatment. Receptors originate from an older male donor with stage III squamous cell lung carcinoma.

The V and J genes are TRBV11-3 and TRBJ2-2; 7 bases are shared with TRBD1. CDR3 length: 17 residues. The V and J ends lost 1 base and 7 bases, in that order; junction bases with no gene match: 12. Germline CDR1 and CDR2: SGHNT and YENEEA. The CDR3 sequence is CASSLAPTGKMGGELFF. CDR3 nucleotide sequence: TGTGCCAGCAGCTTAGCCCCGACAGGGAAAATGGGCGGGGAGCTGTTTTTT.

The chain joins TRBV7-2 to TRBJ2-2; 12 bases line up with TRBD2. The CDR3 consists of 18 residues. With V trimmed by 4 bases and J by 2 bases, 8 bases remained unmatched. Germline loops: CDR1 SGHTA, CDR2 FQGNSA. Here the CDR3 reads CASSSRTSGARNTGELFF. The CDR3 coding sequence is TGTGCCAGCAGCTCCAGGACTAGCGGGGCGAGAAACACCGGGGAGCTGTTTTTT.

Only one count was recorded for this clone. This chain uses TRBV4-2 with TRBJ1-2, with D possibly TRBD1 on 6 matching bases. The CDR3 spans 13 residues. Germline values: CDR1 LGHNA, CDR2 YNFKEQ. V was clipped by 4 bases and J by 2 bases, with 8 bases between them. In nucleotides, the CDR3 is TGTGCCAGCAGCCCGGACAGAAACTATGGCTACACCTTC. It translates to CASSPDRNYGYTF.

The V call is TRBV7-6, the J call TRBJ2-3; 10 bases map to TRBD2. V lost 3 bases, J lost 1 base, and 1 base stayed unmatched. This CDR3 is built from 15 residues. Germline V CDR1 and CDR2: SGHVS, FNYEAQ. CDR3 bases: TGTGCCAGCAGCTTGACTAGCGGGCGCACAGATACGCAGTATTTT. Translation gives CASSLTSGRTDTQYF. The full variable domain, rest sourced from reference TRBV7-6 and TRBJ2-3, is GAGVSQSPRYKVTKRGQDVALRCDPISGHVSLYWYRQALGQGPEFLTYFNYEAQQDKSGLPNDRFSAERPEGSISTLTIQRTEQRDSAMYRCASSLTSGRTDTQYFGPGTRLTVL.

This sequence joins TRBV7-2 and TRBJ1-3; TRBD1 matches 7 bases. Germline loops: CDR1 SGHTA, CDR2 FQGNSA. The CDR3 runs 15 residues. J was trimmed by 2 bases and V by 5 bases; bases with no gene match: 6. CDR3 nucleotides: TGTGCCAGCAGCCGCAGCGGGACAGCTGGAAACACCATATATTTT. This codes for CASSRSGTAGNTIYF.

CDR3 in amino acids: CASSPTSGGVYEQYF. DNA of the CDR3: TGTGCCAGTAGTCCGACTAGCGGGGGGGTTTACGAGCAGTACTTC. V usage is TRBV19 and J usage is TRBJ2-7; 14 nucleotides align to TRBD2. Trimming at V came to 5 bases and at J to 4 bases, leaving 4 bases not matched to a gene. The length of the CDR3 is 15 residues. Germline V gene sequence: CDR1 LNHDA, CDR2 SQIVND (reference sequence).

The chain has TRBV6-1 and TRBJ1-2; TRBD1 is a possible D gene (6 bases). Per germline, CDR1 MNHNS and CDR2 SASEGT. Trimming left V 7 bases short and J 7 bases short, with 13 bases between. This CDR3 has 12 residues. This CDR3 reads CASISGAGGYTF. CDR3 bases: TGTGCCAGCATCTCGGGGGCCGGTGGCTACACCTTC.